This paragraph covers one TCR beta chain sequence. This clone was observed a few times. The antigen this receptor binds is unknown. Nothing much larger sits one base from this clone, and base qualities are not available. TCRbeta CDR3 regions were amplified from genomic DNA using the immunoSEQ Assay, a bias-controlled multiplex PCR. The original methods were these. Within the assay, amplification of reference gene primers was used to estimate how many nucleated cells each sample contained. Sequence reads were collapsed and filtered to measure the absolute abundance of every unique TCRbeta CDR3 rearrangement. For each sample, productive Simpson clonality was calculated by taking the square root of Simpson's diversity index across productive rearrangements. Entries here come from immuneACCESS through TCRdb and include only in-frame sequences with V and J called. Some clones fail to appear in such tables; in the studies checked, an unresolved V gene covers under half of the shortfall, and the cause of the remainder is unknown. V and J calls and clone size are given by that table; D and trimming were obtained from the DNA. The sample data list over 200,000 clones, and roughly nine tenths of these were observed just once. The biggest ten clones account for about 2% of the sample.

The data originate from a study of blood T cell repertoires in COVID-19 (TCRdb year 2020). Describing the broader study: Collaborator samples came from the United States, Italy and Spain and covered acute and convalescent phases of COVID-19. The prospective study material was composed of cDNA or gDNA derived from T cells, B-cell-depleted T cells, or PBMCs. The dataset comprised deeply sampled blood TCRbeta repertoires from subjects exposed to, actively infected with, or recovered from COVID-19. The repertoires were released in a freely available public database meant as a resource for research on the immune response to SARS-CoV-2. The samples were drawn from the first 160 participants of the ongoing ImmuneRACE study and from about 1,200 subjects provided by 6 global collaborators. A de-identified subject ID, COVID-19 status, age in years and sex were almost always included in the sample metadata. HLA class I and class II types, where available, came from metadata supplied by the sample provider rather than from assay-based typing.

The full study reports these points: How much clinical and demographic metadata was included differed by source and by participant, and the metadata was provided uncurated.

Whole blood was collected in K2EDTA tubes by collaborating institutions according to the institutions' own protocols. Collaborator samples were shipped for TCRbeta analysis as frozen whole blood, isolated PBMCs, or DNA extracted from either sample type. The sequence derives from a man in his forties with active or convalescent COVID-19. Sequences were obtained from peripheral blood.

CDR3 region: CASSPDRLAPYNEQFF. The nucleotide sequence reads TGTGCCAGCAGTCCCGATCGACTAGCACCCTACAATGAGCAGTTCTTC. The chain is assembled from TRBV3-1 (or the pseudogene TRBV3-2) and TRBJ2-1; TRBD2 matches 7 bases in the middle. CDR1 and CDR2, per the germline V gene (reference sequence), are LGHDT and YNNKEL. The CDR3 measures 16 amino acids from cysteine to phenylalanine. Left in the record is the CDR3 DNA by itself, 48 bases read in frame from the first base. For this chain, trimming is 6 bases at the V end and 2 bases at the J end, and the number of junction bases without a gene match is 10.